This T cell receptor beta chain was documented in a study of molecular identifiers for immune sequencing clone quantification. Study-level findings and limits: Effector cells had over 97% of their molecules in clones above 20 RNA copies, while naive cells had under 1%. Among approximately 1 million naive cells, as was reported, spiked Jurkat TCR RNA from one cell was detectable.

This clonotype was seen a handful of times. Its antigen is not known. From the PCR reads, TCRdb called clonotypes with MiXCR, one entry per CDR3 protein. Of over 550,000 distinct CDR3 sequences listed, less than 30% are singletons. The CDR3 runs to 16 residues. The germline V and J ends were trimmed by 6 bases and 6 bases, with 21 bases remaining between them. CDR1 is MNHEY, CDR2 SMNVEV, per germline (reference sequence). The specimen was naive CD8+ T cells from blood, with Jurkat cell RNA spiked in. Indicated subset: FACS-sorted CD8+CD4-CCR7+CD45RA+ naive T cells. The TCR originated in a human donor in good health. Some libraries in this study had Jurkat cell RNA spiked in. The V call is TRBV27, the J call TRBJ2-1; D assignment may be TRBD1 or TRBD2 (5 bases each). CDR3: CASSLRDPSPFNEQFF. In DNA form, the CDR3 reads TGTGCCAGCAGCCTCCGGGACCCAAGCCCTTTCAATGAGCAGTTCTTC.